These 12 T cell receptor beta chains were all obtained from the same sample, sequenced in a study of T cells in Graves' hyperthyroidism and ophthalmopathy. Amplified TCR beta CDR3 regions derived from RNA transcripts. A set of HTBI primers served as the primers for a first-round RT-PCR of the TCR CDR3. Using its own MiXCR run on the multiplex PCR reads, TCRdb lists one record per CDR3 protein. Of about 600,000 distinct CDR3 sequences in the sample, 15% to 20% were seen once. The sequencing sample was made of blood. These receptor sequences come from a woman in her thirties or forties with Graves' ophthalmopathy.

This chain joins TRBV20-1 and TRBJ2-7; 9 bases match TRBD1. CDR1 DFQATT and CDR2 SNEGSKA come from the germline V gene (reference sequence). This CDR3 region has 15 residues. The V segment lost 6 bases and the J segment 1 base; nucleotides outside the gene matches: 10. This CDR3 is CSATLTDRGSYEQYF. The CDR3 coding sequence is TGCAGTGCCACACTCACCGACAGGGGGTCCTACGAGCAGTACTTC.

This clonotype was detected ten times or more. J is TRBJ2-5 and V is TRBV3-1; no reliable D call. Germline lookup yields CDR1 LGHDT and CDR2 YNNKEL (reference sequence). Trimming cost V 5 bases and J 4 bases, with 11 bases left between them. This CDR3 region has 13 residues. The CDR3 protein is CASSWPLRETQYF. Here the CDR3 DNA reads TGTGCCAGCAGCTGGCCCCTCAGAGAGACCCAGTACTTC.

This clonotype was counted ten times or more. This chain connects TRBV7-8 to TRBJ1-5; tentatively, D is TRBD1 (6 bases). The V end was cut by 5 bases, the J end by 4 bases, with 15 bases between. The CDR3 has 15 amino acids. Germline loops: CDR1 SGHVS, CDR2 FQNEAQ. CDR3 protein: CASSPLGQKNQPQHF. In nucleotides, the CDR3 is TGTGCCAGCAGCCCGCTAGGACAGAAAAATCAGCCCCAGCATTTT.

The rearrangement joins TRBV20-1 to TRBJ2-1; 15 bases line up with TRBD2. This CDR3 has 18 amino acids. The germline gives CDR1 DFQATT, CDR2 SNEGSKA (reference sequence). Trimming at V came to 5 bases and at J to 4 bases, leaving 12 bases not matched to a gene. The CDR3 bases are TGCAGTGCTTCTCAGACGGGACTAGCGGGAGGCTCGTACAATGAGCAGTTCTTC. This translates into CSASQTGLAGGSYNEQFF.

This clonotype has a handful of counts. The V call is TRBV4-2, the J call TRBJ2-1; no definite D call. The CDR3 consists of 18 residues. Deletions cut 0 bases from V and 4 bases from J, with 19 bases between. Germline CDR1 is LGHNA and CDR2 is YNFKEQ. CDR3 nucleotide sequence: TGTGCCAGCAGCCAAGATGGTATCCGAGCTCGACAATACAATGAGCAGTTCTTC. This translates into CASSQDGIRARQYNEQFF.

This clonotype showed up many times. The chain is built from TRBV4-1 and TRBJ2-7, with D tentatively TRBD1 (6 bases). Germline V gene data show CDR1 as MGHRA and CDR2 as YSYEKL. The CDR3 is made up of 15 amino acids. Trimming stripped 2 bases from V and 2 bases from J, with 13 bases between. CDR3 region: CASSQLRQVAYEQYF. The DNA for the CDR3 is TGCGCCAGCAGCCAACTCCGACAGGTCGCCTACGAGCAGTACTTC.

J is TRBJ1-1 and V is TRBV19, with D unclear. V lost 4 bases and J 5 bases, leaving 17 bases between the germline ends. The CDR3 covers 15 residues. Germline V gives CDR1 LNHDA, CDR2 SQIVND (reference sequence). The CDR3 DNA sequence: TGTGCCAGTAGTACTCTTGGGAGGGTCCGAACTGAAGCTTTCTTT. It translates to CASSTLGRVRTEAFF.

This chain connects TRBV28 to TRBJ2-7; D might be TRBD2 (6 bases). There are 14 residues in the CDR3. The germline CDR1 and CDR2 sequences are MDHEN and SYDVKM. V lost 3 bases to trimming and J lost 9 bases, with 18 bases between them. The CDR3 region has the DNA TGTGCCAGCAGTTTGACTAGTACGGGATCGTCGCAGTACTTC. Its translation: CASSLTSTGSSQYF. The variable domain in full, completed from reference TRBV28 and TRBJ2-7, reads DVKVTQSSRYLVKRTGEKVFLECVQDMDHENMFWYRQDPGLGLRLIYFSYDVKMKEKGDIPEGYSVSREKKERFSLILESASTNQTSMYLCASSLTSTGSSQYFGPGTRLTVT.

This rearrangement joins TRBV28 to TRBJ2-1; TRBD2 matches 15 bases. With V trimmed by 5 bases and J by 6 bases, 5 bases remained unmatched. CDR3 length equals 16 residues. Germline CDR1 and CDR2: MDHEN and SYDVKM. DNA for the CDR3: TGTGCCAGCAGTCCCCGGACTAGCGGGAGGGCCAATGAGCAGTTCTTC. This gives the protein CASSPRTSGRANEQFF.

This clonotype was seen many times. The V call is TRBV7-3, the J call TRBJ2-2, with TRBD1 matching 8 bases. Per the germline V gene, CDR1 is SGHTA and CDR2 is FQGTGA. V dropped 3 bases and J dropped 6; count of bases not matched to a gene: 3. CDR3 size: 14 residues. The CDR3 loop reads CASSLVQGAGELFF. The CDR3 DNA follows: TGTGCCAGCAGCTTGGTACAGGGGGCCGGGGAGCTGTTTTTT. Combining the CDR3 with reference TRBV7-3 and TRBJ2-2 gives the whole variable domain GAGVSQTPSNKVTEKGKYVELRCDPISGHTALYWYRQSLGQGPEFLIYFQGTGAADDSGLPNDRFFAVRPEGSVSTLKIQRTERGDSAVYLCASSLVQGAGELFFGEGSRLTVL.

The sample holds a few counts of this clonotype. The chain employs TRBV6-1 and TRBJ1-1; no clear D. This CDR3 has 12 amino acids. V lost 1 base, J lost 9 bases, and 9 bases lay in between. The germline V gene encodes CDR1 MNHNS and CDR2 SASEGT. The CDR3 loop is CASSEGMIKAFF. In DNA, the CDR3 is TGTGCCAGCAGTGAAGGAATGATCAAAGCTTTCTTT.

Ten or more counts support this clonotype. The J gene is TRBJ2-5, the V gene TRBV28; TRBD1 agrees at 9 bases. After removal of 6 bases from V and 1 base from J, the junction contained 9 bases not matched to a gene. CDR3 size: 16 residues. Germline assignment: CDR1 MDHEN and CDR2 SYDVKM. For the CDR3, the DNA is TGTGCCAGCAGCCGACCCGGGACAGGGCGCCAAGAGACCCAGTACTTC. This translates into CASSRPGTGRQETQYF.